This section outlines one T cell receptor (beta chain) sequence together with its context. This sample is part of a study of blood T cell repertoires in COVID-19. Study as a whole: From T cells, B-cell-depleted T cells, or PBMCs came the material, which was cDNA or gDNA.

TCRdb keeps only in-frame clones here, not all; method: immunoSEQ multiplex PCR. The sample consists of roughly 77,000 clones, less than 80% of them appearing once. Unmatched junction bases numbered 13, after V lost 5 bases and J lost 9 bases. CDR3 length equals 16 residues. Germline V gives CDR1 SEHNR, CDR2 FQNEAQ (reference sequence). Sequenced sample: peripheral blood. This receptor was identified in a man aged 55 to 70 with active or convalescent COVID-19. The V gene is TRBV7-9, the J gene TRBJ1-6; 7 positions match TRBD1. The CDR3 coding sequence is TGTGCCAGCAGCCCTTGGGACAGCGTCGGGAGTTCACCCCTCCACTTT. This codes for CASSPWDSVGSSPLHF.